Given below is one T cell receptor beta chain in context. One entry per CDR3 protein results from TCRdb running MiXCR on the RT-PCR reads. This table holds about 700,000 distinct CDR3 sequences, 14% found once. Deletions cut 11 bases from V and 6 bases from J, with 19 bases between. The CDR3 sequence is 13 residues long. Germline-derived CDR1 and CDR2 are SNHLY and FYNNEI. The origin of this receptor is a female donor in good health, serving as a healthy control. What was sequenced was memory CD4+ T cells from blood. This sequence joins TRBV2 and TRBJ1-1; no definite D call. CDR3 sequence (DNA): TGTGCCTCCGTGGAACAGTGTTTCTCTGAAGCTTTCTTT. This codes for CASVEQCFSEAFF.